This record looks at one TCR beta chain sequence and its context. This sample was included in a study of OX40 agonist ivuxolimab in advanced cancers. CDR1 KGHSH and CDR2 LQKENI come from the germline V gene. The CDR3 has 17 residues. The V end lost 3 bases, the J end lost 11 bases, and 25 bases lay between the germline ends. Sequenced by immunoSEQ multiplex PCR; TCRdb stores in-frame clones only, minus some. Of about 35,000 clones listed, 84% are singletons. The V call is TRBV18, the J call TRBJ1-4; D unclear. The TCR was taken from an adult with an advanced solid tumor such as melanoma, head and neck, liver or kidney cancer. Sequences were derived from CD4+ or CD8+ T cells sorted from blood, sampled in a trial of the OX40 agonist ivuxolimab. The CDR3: CASSPNGPKLSPGKLFF. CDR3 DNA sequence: TGTGCCAGCTCACCGAACGGACCCAAACTAAGCCCGGGCAAACTGTTTTTT.